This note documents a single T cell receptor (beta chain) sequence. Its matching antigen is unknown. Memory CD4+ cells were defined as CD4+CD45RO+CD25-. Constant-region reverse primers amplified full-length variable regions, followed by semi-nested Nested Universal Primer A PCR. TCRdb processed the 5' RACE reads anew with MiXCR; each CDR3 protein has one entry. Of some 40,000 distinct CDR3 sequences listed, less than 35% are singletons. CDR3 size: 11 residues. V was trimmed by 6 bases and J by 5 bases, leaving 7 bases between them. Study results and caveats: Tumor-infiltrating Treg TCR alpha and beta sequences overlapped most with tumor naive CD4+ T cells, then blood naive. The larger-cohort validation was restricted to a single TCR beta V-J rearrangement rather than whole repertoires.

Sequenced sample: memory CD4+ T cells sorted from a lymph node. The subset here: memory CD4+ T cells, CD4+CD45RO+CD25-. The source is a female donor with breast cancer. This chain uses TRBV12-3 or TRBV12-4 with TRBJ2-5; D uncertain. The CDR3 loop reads CASSPAETQYF. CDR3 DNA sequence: TGTGCCAGCAGCCCAGCCGAGACCCAGTACTTC.